The source of this T cell receptor (beta chain) is a study of blood T cell repertoires in COVID-19. Original data processing: Counts of nucleated cells, estimated from reference gene primer amplification, were obtained. Profiled with immunoSEQ multiplex PCR; TCRdb holds only in-frame clones, not every one. V and J calls and clone size follow that table, whereas D and trimming were derived from the DNA. The sample yields more than 55,000 clones, roughly 80% seen once. Per the germline V gene, CDR1 is SNHLY and CDR2 is FYNNEI. The CDR3 length is 14 residues. V lost 1 base to trimming and J lost 8 bases; unmatched junction nucleotides: 6.

This clonotype was obtained from a man in his 60s with acute or convalescent COVID-19. The chain combines TRBV2 with TRBJ1-1; TRBD1 aligns across 8 bases. Material: peripheral blood. The CDR3 DNA reads TGTGCCAGCAGTGAAGAAGGAACAGGGGGGGAAGCTTTCTTT. Residues: CASSEEGTGGEAFF.